This TCR beta chain is from a study of T cells in Graves' hyperthyroidism and ophthalmopathy. The V end lost 2 bases, the J end lost 4 bases, and 11 bases lay between the germline ends. The CDR3 runs to 15 residues. In germline, CDR1 is MNHNY, CDR2 SVGAGI (reference sequence). Each diagnosis drew on symptoms, thyroxine, TRAb, thyroid ultrasound and orbital computed tomography findings. Out of over 7.5 ml of fresh peripheral blood came the PBMCs. The CDR3 regions of TCR beta were amplified from RNA transcripts. First-round RT-PCR targeting the TCR CDR3 was performed with the HTBI primer set. TCRdb recomputed calls from the multiplex PCR reads with MiXCR, one row per CDR3 protein. The table lists about 560,000 distinct CDR3 sequences, approximately 15% of them singletons, with 15% to 20% in the top ten.

The sequence derives from a young woman with Graves' hyperthyroidism. Sequences were obtained from blood. The chain joins TRBV6-6 to TRBJ2-2, with D possibly TRBD2 on 5 matching bases. CDR3 sequence: CASSYETIGTGELFF. The CDR3, as DNA: TGTGCCAGCAGTTACGAGACTATTGGCACCGGGGAGCTGTTTTTT.